This T cell receptor beta chain was sequenced for a study of cytomegalovirus exposure and HLA in healthy donors. Study-wide results and limits: CMV serostatus was the sole immune exposure information available. In a later analysis, TCR beta V- and J-gene trimming showed a link to a missense DCLRE1C variant. Many donors carried some public TCRs, although rarity characterized most TCR sequences.

Details on this clone: Its antigen is undetermined.

This CDR3 region has 13 residues. Germline loops: CDR1 SGHRS, CDR2 YFSETQ. The V gene end was trimmed by 2 bases and the J gene end by 2 bases; junction bases not matched to a gene: 1. The study ran its PCR with 60 Vbeta and 13 Jbeta primers. TCRdb's copy holds only in-frame clones and misses some; the assay was immunoSEQ multiplex PCR. The profile shows around 130,000 clones, 79% of them singletons. The TCR comes from a man aged 18 to 29 in good health and CMV-seronegative. The chain links TRBV5-1 to TRBJ2-7; 7 nucleotides line up with TRBD2. The sequencing input was PBMCs. This chain's CDR3 is CASSFGLAYEQYF. The CDR3 DNA sequence: TGCGCCAGCAGCTTCGGACTAGCCTACGAGCAGTACTTC.